These T cell receptor beta chains were read from a single sample in a study of cytomegalovirus exposure and HLA in healthy donors. Produced via immunoSEQ multiplex PCR; TCRdb's table is partial and in-frame only. The sample lists some 90,000 clones; 80% to 85% were seen once. The sample comprised PBMCs. These receptors originate from a woman in her 70s in good health and CMV-seropositive. Both conserved end residues are part of each CDR3. The D gene is left open where the match is weak. A row's size may be missing; if present it is once, few, many or a size class.

NA	TRBV28	TRBD2	TRBJ2-7	CASSPISGRRFYEQYF	TGTGCCAGCAGCCCAATTAGCGGGAGGCGATTTTACGAGCAGTACTTC
NA	TRBV15	TRBD2	TRBJ2-7	CATSTKGSSGVSYEQYF	TGTGCCACCAGCACAAAGGGGTCTAGCGGGGTTTCCTACGAGCAGTACTTC
few	TRBV7-2	NA	TRBJ2-3	CASSVQFTDTQYF	TGTGCCAGCAGCGTACAGTTCACAGATACGCAGTATTTT
NA	TRBV5-1	TRBD2	TRBJ2-3	CASSGLSGSEDTQYF	TGCGCCAGCAGCGGCTTAAGCGGGAGTGAGGATACGCAGTATTTT
few	TRBV5-4	TRBD1	TRBJ1-2	CASSLTGGKDYGYTF	TGTGCCAGCAGCTTGACAGGGGGCAAGGACTATGGCTACACCTTC
NA	TRBV6-1	NA	TRBJ2-7	CASSAPEEGKSEQYF	TGTGCCAGCAGTGCCCCAGAGGAGGGCAAGAGCGAGCAGTACTTC
NA	TRBV28	NA	TRBJ1-2	CASRSNAPGYTF	TGTGCCAGCAGATCAAATGCGCCCGGCTACACCTTC
NA	TRBV7-2	NA	TRBJ2-1	CASSILATAYNEQFF	TGTGCCAGCAGCATTCTAGCGACGGCCTACAATGAGCAGTTCTTC
NA	TRBV28	NA	TRBJ2-5	CASSSSGVAQETQYF	TGTGCCAGCAGTTCCTCCGGGGTTGCCCAAGAGACCCAGTACTTC
once	TRBV5-1	TRBD1	TRBJ1-5	CASSAEGQGGNQPQHF	TGCGCCAGCAGCGCCGAAGGACAGGGCGGCAATCAGCCCCAGCATTTT
once	TRBV6-1	TRBD2	TRBJ2-7	CASRVLAGVIHEQYF	TGTGCCAGCAGGGTTCTAGCGGGAGTGATCCACGAGCAGTACTTC
NA	TRBV5-6	NA	TRBJ2-7	CASSQGYEQYF	TGTGCCAGCAGCCAGGGATACGAGCAGTACTTC
NA	TRBV18	NA	TRBJ2-5	CASSPPSTGETQYF	TGTGCCAGCTCACCACCGAGTACCGGGGAGACCCAGTACTTC